This T cell receptor (beta chain) comes out of a study of T-cell reconstitution after alpha-beta-depleted transplantation in children (dated by TCRdb to 2016 to 2018). With respect to the entire study: The study quantitatively tracked T-cell immune reconstitution after TCRalphabeta/CD19-depleted allogeneic hematopoietic cell transplantation in children using TCR repertoire profiling.

According to the study, the label for this sample's treatment or condition signals: allogeneic hematopoietic cell transplantation with graft depleted of TCRalphabeta T cells and CD19 B cells. TCRalphabeta/CD19-depleted allogeneic hematopoietic cell grafts were given to the transplant recipients, all of whom were children. The study at large found these results: The apparently early alphabetaT-cell count recovery about two months after transplant was reportedly dependent on only several hundred rapidly expanded clones derived from non-depleted graft cells. In some patients, high TCRbeta diversity at day 60 was attributed to recipient T cells and intrathymic progenitors that had survived conditioning. Hyperexpanded clone frequencies declined over subsequent months; after one year, T-cell counts and TCRbeta diversity were mostly attributed to newly produced T cells.

This clonotype was seen repeatedly, ten times or more. The clone's antigen remains unknown. No much larger clone is present one base from it, and per-base qualities are unavailable. Receptor amplification or capture employed PCR. Reads for this sample came from an Illumina HiSeq 2500. TCR library preparation used molecular barcoding, with unique molecular identifiers applied to normalize quantification of the TCRbeta repertoire. TCRdb reworked the public reads: Q25 trimming with fastp, MiXCR clone assembly, productive beta chains retained. Every entry covers one CDR3 protein and lists the most common genes and DNA from its rows. Within this sample are 200,000 to 300,000 distinct CDR3 sequences, with 25% of them counted one time only. Together, the top ten hold more than 2% of the sample. The CDR3 goes from the cysteine to the phenylalanine over 16 residues. Only CDR3 DNA remains: 48 bases, in frame from the first base. Relative to germline, V is missing 0 bases and J is missing 1 base, with 2 bases of the junction outside any gene match. CDR1 is given as LNHNV and CDR2 as YYDKDF, both from the germline V gene (reference sequence).

The rearranged segments are TRBV15 and TRBJ2-2, with TRBD2 identical over 7 junction bases. The source of this sequence is a girl aged 2 to 9 with Fanconi anemia, due to receive a stem cell transplant. The sequencing used PBMCs, collected before TCRalphabeta/CD19-depleted stem cell transplant. The nucleotide sequence reads TGTGCCACCAGCAGAGAACCGGGGGGGAACACCGGGGAGCTGTTTTTT. Its protein is CATSREPGGNTGELFF.